This entry is about one T cell receptor beta chain. The target antigen is unknown. The source of the sample is a study of vaccination effects on CD4 cells after COVID-19. Method: immunoSEQ multiplex PCR; TCRdb's copy keeps in-frame clones and lacks some. Altogether tens of thousands of clones are present, around 77% being singletons, with the ten largest covering approximately 2.6%. Study observations and caveats: Few convalescent patients were included, and no early post-infection timepoints were sampled. Vaccine- and infection-induced clones showed marked clonal contraction late following vaccination. Common cold coronavirus cross-reactivity was shown by only 1 of 255 vaccine-induced clones in healthy vaccinees.

Sequencing was preceded by expansion of antigen-specific CD4+ T cells with viral peptide pools in the ViraFEST assay. Isolating CD4+ T cells followed around nine days of culture. Negative nucleocapsid antibody tests before and after vaccination confirmed no previous SARS-CoV-2 infection. The culture medium for 2 million or so PBMC per well included 10 IU/ml IL-2 and 8.5 to 10 ug/ml peptides. This CDR3 contains 13 residues. Trimming shortened V by 5 bases and J by 1 base, and 8 bases separated the two germline ends. The germline V gene has CDR1 SNHLY and CDR2 FYNNEI. The TCR sequence derives from a human donor who received a COVID-19 vaccine. Material: CD4+ T cells from PBMCs cultured with HCoV-NL63 spike peptides, obtained before COVID-19 vaccination. The chain has TRBV2 and TRBJ2-5, with D perhaps being TRBD1 or TRBD2 (5 bases each). CDR3 residues: CASSWDRQETQYF. The DNA of the CDR3 is TGTGCCAGCAGTTGGGACCGCCAAGAGACCCAGTACTTC. The full variable domain, completed using reference TRBV2 and TRBJ2-5, is EPEVTQTPSHQVTQMGQEVILRCVPISNHLYFYWYRQILGQKVEFLVSFYNNEISEKSEIFDDQFSVERPDGSNFTLKIRSTKLEDSAMYFCASSWDRQETQYFGPGTRLLVL.